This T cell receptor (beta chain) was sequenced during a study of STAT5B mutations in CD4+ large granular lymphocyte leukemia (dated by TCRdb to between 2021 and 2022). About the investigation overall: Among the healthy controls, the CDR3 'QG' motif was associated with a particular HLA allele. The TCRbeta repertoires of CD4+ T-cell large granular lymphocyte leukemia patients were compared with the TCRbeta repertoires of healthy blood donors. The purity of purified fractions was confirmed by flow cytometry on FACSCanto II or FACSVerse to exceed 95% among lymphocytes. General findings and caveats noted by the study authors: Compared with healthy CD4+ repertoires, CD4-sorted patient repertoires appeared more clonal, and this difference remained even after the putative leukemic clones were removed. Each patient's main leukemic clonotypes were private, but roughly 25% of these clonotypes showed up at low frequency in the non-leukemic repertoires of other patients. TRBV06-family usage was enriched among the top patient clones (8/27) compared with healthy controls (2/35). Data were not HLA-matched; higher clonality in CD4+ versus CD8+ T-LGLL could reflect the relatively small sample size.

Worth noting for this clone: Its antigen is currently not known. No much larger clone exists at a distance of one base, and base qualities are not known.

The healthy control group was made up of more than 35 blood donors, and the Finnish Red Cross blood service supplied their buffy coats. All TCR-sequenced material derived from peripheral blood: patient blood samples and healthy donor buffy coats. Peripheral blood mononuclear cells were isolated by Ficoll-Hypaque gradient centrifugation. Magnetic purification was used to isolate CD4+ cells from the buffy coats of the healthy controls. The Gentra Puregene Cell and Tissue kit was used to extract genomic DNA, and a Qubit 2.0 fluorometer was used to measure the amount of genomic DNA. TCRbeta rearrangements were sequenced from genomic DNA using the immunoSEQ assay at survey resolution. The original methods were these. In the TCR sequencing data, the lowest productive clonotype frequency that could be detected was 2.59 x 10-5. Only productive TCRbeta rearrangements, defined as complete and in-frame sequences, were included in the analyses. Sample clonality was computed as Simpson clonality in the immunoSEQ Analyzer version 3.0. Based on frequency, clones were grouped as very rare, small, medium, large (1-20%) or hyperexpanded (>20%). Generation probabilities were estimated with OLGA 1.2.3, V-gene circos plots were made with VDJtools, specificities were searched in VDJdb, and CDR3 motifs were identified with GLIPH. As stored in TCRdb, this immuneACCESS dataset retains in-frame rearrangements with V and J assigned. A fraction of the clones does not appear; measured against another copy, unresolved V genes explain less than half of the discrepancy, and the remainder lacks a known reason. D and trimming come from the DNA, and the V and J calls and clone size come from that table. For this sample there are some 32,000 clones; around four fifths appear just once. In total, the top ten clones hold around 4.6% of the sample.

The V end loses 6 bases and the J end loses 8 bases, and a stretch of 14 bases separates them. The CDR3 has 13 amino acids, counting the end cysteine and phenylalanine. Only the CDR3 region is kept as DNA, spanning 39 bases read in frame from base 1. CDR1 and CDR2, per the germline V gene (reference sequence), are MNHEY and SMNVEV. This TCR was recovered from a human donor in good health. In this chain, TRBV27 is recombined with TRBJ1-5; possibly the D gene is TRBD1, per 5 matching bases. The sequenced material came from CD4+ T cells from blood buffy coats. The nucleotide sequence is TGTGCCAGCAGAAAGTTGGGGGAAAAGCCCCAGCATTTT. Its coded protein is CASRKLGEKPQHF.